This TCR beta chain derives from a study of metastatic and nonmetastatic thyroid tumors. TCRdb ran MiXCR on the PCR reads. Of approximately 8,400 clones in the sample, about 45% are singletons; the top ten hold roughly 30%. Thyroid surgery took place with no prior treatment in any patient. The germline V gene encodes CDR1 LNHDA and CDR2 SQIVND (reference sequence). The CDR3 totals 16 residues. V lost 11 bases and J lost 2, with 22 bases in between. The receptor's source is a male donor with papillary thyroid cancer or a benign thyroid nodule (not recorded which). Some clones in this sample may be carry-over from other donors' samples. The sequenced material came from tumor tissue. The V gene is TRBV19, the J gene TRBJ1-5; D gene uncertain. CDR3 region: CAGNPSGSIGNQPQHF. The DNA for the CDR3 is TGTGCCGGTAACCCCTCTGGTTCTATCGGCAATCAGCCCCAGCATTTT.